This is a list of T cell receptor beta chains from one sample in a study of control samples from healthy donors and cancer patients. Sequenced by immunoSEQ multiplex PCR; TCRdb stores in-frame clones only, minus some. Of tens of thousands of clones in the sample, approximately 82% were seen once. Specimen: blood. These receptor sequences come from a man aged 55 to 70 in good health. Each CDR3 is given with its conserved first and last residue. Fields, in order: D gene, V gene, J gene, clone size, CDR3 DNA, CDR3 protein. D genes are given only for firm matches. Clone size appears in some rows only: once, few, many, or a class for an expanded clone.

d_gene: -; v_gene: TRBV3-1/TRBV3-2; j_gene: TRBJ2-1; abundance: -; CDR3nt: TGTGCCAGCAGCAAGGGGCTAGCCGGGGGCAATGAGCAGTTCTTC; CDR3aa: CASSKGLAGGNEQFF
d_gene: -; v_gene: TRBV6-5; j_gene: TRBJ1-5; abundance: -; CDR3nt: TGTGCCAGCAACTCTCGGGACGGCAGCAATCAGCCCCAGCATTTT; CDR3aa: CASNSRDGSNQPQHF
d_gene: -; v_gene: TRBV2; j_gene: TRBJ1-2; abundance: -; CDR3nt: TGTGCCAGCAGTGAATACGGGACCTCTCGCTGGGACGGCTACACCTTC; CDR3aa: CASSEYGTSRWDGYTF
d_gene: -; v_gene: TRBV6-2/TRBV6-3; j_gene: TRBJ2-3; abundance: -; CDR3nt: TGTGCCAGCAGCCGACCAGCGCGGGATACGCAGTATTTT; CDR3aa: CASSRPARDTQYF
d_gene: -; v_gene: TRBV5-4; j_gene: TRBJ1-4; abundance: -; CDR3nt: TGTGCCAGCAGCTCACAGGGACTTAATGAAAAACTGTTTTTT; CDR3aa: CASSSQGLNEKLFF
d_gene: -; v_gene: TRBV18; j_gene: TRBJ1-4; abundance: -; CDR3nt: TGTGCCAGCTCTCACAAGGGCACCTCCGGGACCGTGAAAGGAACTAATGAAAAACTGTTTTTT; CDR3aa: CASSHKGTSGTVKGTNEKLFF
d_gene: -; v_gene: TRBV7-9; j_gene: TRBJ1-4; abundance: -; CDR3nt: TGTGCCAGCAGCTTAGCGGGAGCAGCGGAAAAACTGTTTTTT; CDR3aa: CASSLAGAAEKLFF
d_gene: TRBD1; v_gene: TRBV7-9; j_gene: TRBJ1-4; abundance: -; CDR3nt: TGTGCCAGCAGCCCCTCGCGGACAGGGGCTGGTGAAAAACTGTTTTTT; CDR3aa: CASSPSRTGAGEKLFF
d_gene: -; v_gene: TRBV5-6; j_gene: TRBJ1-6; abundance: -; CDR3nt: TGTGCCAGCAGCTTGGGAGGGCTAGGAGCCAATAATTCACCCCTCCACTTT; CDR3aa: CASSLGGLGANNSPLHF
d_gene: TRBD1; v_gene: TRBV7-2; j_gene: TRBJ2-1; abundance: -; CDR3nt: TGTGCCAGCAGCTCGGACAGGGGGCGAGTGAGCGAGCAGTTCTTC; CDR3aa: CASSSDRGRVSEQFF
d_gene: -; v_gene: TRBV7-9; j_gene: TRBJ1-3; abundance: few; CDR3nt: TGTGCCAGCAGCCGTACAGATCCGGACCTTCGGGGCAACACCATATATTTT; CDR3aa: CASSRTDPDLRGNTIYF
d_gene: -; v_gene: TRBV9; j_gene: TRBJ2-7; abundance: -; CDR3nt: TGTGCCAGCAGCGGGTACCCGATGAGTATCCAGCAGTACTTC; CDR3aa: CASSGYPMSIQQYF
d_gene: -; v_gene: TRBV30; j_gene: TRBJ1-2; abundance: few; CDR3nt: TGTGCCTGGAGTATACCCGAATCCGGCGGCTACACCTTC; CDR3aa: CAWSIPESGGYTF
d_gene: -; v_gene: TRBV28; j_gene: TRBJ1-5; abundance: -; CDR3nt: TGTGCCAGCAGTTTATGGGGTTTAGGTCAGCCCCAGCATTTT; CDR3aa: CASSLWGLGQPQHF
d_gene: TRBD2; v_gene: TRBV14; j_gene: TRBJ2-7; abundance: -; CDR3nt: TGTGCCAGCAGTCAAGGACTAGCGGGAGTGTACGAGCAGTACTTC; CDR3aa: CASSQGLAGVYEQYF
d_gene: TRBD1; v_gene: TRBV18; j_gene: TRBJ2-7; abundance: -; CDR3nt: TGTGCCAGCTCACCCGACAGGGACGAGCAGTACTTC; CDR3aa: CASSPDRDEQYF
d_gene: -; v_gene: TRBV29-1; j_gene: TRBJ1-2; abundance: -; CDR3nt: TGCAGCGTCGGGGTAGGGTTAGACTATGGCTACACCTTC; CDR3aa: CSVGVGLDYGYTF
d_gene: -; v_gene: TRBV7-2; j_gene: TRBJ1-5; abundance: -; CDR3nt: TGTGCCAGCAGCTTCAGAAGGGCGGGTAGCAATCAGCCCCAGCATTTT; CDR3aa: CASSFRRAGSNQPQHF
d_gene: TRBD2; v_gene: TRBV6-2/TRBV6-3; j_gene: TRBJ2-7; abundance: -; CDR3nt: TGTGCCAGCAGTTACGGGGGGGTACGCTACGAGCAGTACTTC; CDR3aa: CASSYGGVRYEQYF
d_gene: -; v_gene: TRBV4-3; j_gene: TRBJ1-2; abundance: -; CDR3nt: TGCGCCAGCAGCCCTTACCAGGGTGTCGACTATGGCTACACCTTC; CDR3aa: CASSPYQGVDYGYTF
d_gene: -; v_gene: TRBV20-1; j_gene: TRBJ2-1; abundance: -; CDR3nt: TGCAGTGCTTCCGGGGGAAATGAGCAGTTCTTC; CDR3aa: CSASGGNEQFF
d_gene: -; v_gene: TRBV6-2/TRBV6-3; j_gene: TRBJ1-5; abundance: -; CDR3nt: TGTGCCAGCAGTTACGAAGGTTCAGGAATTCATAGCAATCAGCCCCAGCATTTT; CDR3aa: CASSYEGSGIHSNQPQHF
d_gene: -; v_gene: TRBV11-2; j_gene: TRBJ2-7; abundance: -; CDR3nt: TGTGCCAGCAGCTTAGAACCGGCCAGAGGGGAGCAGTACTTC; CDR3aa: CASSLEPARGEQYF
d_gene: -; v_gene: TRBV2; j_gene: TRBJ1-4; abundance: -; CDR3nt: TGTGCCAGCAGTCCGGAGCTAGAGGGCGAAAAACTGTTTTTT; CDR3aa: CASSPELEGEKLFF
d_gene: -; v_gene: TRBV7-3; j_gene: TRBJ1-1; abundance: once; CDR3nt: TGTGCCAGCAGCTTATCAACCCTGAACACTGAAGCTTTCTTT; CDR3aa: CASSLSTLNTEAFF
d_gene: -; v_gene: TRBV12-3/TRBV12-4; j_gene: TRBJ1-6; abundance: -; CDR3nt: TGTGCCAGCAGTTTACAGGAATTGGCACCCCTCCACTTT; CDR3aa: CASSLQELAPLHF
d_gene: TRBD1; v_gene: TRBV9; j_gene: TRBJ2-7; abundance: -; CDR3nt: TGTGCCAGCAGCGCAACTGACAGGGGGAACGACGAGCAGTACTTC; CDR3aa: CASSATDRGNDEQYF
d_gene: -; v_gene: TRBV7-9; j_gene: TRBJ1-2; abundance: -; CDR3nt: TGTGCCAGCAGCACAAACACAGGAACCTTGCTTGGCTACACCTTC; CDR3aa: CASSTNTGTLLGYTF
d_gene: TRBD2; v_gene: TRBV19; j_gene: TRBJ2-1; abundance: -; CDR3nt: TGTGCCAGTACCACTAGCGGGAGGGCCTACAATGAGCAGTTCTTC; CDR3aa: CASTTSGRAYNEQFF
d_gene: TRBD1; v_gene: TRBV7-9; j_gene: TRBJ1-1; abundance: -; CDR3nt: TGTGCCAGCAGCTCCCCGGGGGTACAGGGGAGGAACACTGAAGCTTTCTTT; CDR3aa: CASSSPGVQGRNTEAFF
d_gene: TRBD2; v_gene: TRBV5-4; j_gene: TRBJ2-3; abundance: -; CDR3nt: TGTGCCAGCAGCTCCTTCGGACTAGTCCCAGATACGCAGTATTTT; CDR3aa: CASSSFGLVPDTQYF
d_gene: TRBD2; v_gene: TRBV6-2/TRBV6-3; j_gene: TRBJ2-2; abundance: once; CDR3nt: TGTGCCAGCAGTTACTCGAACGTTGCTAGCGGGGGGACAGGCGGGGAGCTGTTTTTT; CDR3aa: CASSYSNVASGGTGGELFF
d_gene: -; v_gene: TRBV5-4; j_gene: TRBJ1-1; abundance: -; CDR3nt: TGTGCCAGCAGCCCACCCCAGAGGACCGCGAACACTGAAGCTTTCTTT; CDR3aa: CASSPPQRTANTEAFF
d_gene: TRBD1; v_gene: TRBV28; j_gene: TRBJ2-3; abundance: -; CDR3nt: TGTGCCAGCAGGGGACAGGGCGGGGGAATAGCAGATACGCAGTATTTT; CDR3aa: CASRGQGGGIADTQYF